This record looks at one TCR beta chain sequence and its context. The antigen is undetermined. Trimming removed 4 bases from V and 3 bases from J, with 16 bases in between. CDR3 length: 15 amino acids. Germline lookup yields CDR1 SGHRS and CDR2 YFSETQ. The data were taken from a study of T cell responses to AZD1222 COVID-19 vaccine. Study-wide results and caveats: Repertoire sampling was restricted to post-peak T cell response timepoints.

Doses given second, at about 4 or about 12 weeks, were pooled. Assay used: immunoSEQ multiplex PCR; TCRdb lists only in-frame clones, some missing. The sample contains 150,000 or so clones, 80% to 95% of which appear only once. The source material was peripheral blood, sampled 28 days after the second AZD1222 dose. The V gene is TRBV5-1, the J gene TRBJ1-2; D is possibly TRBD1 (5 bases). This clonotype was sampled from an adult who received the AZD1222 COVID-19 vaccine. DNA for the CDR3: TGCGCCAGCAGCGGGAAGGGGAAGTTTGACTATGGCTACACCTTC. Amino acid sequence: CASSGKGKFDYGYTF.